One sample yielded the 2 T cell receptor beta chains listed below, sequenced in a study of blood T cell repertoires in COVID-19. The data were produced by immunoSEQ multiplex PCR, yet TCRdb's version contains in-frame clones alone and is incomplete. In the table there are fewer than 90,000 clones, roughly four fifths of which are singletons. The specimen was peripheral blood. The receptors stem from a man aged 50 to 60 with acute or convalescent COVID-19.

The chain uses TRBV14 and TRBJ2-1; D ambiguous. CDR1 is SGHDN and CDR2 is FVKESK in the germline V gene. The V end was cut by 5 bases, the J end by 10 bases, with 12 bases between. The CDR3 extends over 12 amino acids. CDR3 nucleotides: TGTGCCAGCAGCAGAGGCTTTTCAGAGCAGTTCTTC. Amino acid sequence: CASSRGFSEQFF.

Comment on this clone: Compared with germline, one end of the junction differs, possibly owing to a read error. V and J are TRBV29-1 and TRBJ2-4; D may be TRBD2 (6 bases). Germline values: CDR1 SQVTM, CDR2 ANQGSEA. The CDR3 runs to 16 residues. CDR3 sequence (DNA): TGCAGCGTTGAAGAGCTCGGGGCGGGGTGGGTAAACATCCAGTACTTC. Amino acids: CSVEELGAGWVNIQYF.